Listed here are 32 T cell receptor beta chains from one sample, sequenced in a study of vaccination effects on CD4 cells after COVID-19. Their antigens are not known. The method was immunoSEQ multiplex PCR; TCRdb's version includes in-frame clones alone and lacks a portion of them. The data contain about 41,000 clones, over 60% of them seen just once; the ten biggest clones take up about 3.1%. Antigen-specific CD4+ T cell clonotypes were called by their expansion after viral peptide-pool culture in ViraFEST. Culture lasted approximately 10 days before CD4+ T cell isolation. Nobody among the vaccine recipients had prior SARS-CoV-2 infection (nucleocapsid antibodies were negative). Here the sequenced sample was CD4+ T cells from PBMCs cultured with HCoV-NL63 spike peptides, taken before COVID-19 vaccination. Source of these receptors: a human donor who received a COVID-19 vaccine.

This rearrangement joins TRBV4-3 to TRBJ1-2; D is perhaps TRBD1 (6 bases). Germline V gene data show CDR1 as LGHNA and CDR2 as YSLEER. V dropped 4 bases and J dropped 2 bases, with 17 bases sitting between them. The CDR3 length is 16 residues. The CDR3 DNA reads as TGCGCCAGCAGCCGGGACAACTACGACAGCAACTATGGCTACACCTTC. It yields the protein CASSRDNYDSNYGYTF.

This chain joins TRBV7-2 and TRBJ1-5; D is possibly TRBD1 (5 bases). This CDR3 has 14 residues. Trimming shortened V by 5 bases and J by 5 bases, and 13 bases separated the two germline ends. Germline CDR1 SGHTA, CDR2 FQGNSA. The CDR3 reads CASSRSGWDQPQHF. CDR3 sequence (DNA): TGTGCCAGCAGCCGCTCAGGGTGGGATCAGCCCCAGCATTTT. The full variable domain, its missing parts supplied by reference TRBV7-2 and TRBJ1-5, is GAGVSQSPSNKVTEKGKDVELRCDPISGHTALYWYRQSLGQGLEFLIYFQGNSAPDKSGLPSDRFSAERTGGSVSTLTIQRTQQEDSAVYLCASSRSGWDQPQHFGDGTRLSIL.

The chain couples TRBV29-1 to TRBJ2-1; the D is unclear. The germline V gene encodes CDR1 SQVTM and CDR2 ANQGSEA. The CDR3 extends over 13 amino acids. V was shortened by 3 bases and J by 5 bases, with 11 bases between the two germline ends. This CDR3 is CSVDLGPDNEQFF. Here the CDR3 DNA reads TGCAGCGTTGATCTAGGGCCTGACAATGAGCAGTTCTTC.

Comment on this clone: Compared with germline, one end of the junction differs, possibly owing to a read error. This sequence joins TRBV6-5 and TRBJ1-2; 7 nucleotides agree with TRBD1. The CDR3 contains 15 residues. Looked up from germline, CDR1 is MNHEY and CDR2 is SVGAGI. The CDR3 sequence: CASSDSYRGFYGYTF. The CDR3 DNA is TGTGCCAGCAGTGACTCATACAGGGGATTCTATGGCTACACCTTC.

The chain joins TRBV19 to TRBJ1-2; a possible D gene is TRBD1 (5 bases). The V end lost 5 bases, the J end lost 2 bases, and 6 bases lay between the germline ends. This CDR3 is 12 amino acids long. Germline V lookup: CDR1 LNHDA, CDR2 SQIVND (reference sequence). CDR3 bases: TGTGCCAGTAGTTGGGGGAACTATGGCTACACCTTC. Amino acids: CASSWGNYGYTF. The full variable domain, completed using reference TRBV19 and TRBJ1-2, is DGGITQSPKYLFRKEGQNVTLSCEQNLNHDAMYWYRQDPGQGLRLIYYSQIVNDFQKGDIAEGYSVSREKKESFPLTVTSAQKNPTAFYLCASSWGNYGYTFGSGTRLTVV.

CDR3 bases: TGTGCCAGCAGTAGGGACACCCGAGACACCGGGGAGCTGTTTTTT. Its translation: CASSRDTRDTGELFF. This sequence joins TRBV6-4 and TRBJ2-2; TRBD1 might be the D (6 bases). CDR1 is MRHNA, CDR2 SNTAGT, per germline. CDR3 length: 15 residues. V was trimmed by 5 bases and J by 3 bases, leaving 13 bases between them.

In its sample, this clone was seen a few times. This chain uses TRBV5-1 with TRBJ2-1, with 12 bases aligning to TRBD2. V lost 0 bases and J lost 4; bases outside the gene matches: 2. The CDR3 length is 16 residues. Germline V gene data show CDR1 as SGHRS and CDR2 as YFSETQ. In DNA, the CDR3 is TGCGCCAGCAGCTTGGAGCTAGCGGGGGGGTACAATGAGCAGTTCTTC. It specifies CASSLELAGGYNEQFF. Full variable domain (rest looked up from reference TRBV5-1 and TRBJ2-1): KAGVTQTPRYLIKTRGQQVTLSCSPISGHRSVSWYQQTPGQGLQFLFEYFSETQRNKGNFPGRFSGRQFSNSRSEMNVSTLELGDSALYLCASSLELAGGYNEQFFGPGTRLTVL.

The genes are TRBV19 and TRBJ1-1, with D tentatively TRBD1 (5 bases). Germline CDR1 LNHDA, CDR2 SQIVND (reference sequence). There are 14 residues in the CDR3. The V and J ends lost 8 bases and 3 bases respectively, with 16 bases between them. The CDR3 sequence: CASLGRATDTEAFF. CDR3 DNA sequence: TGTGCCAGTCTAGGGCGAGCGACAGACACTGAAGCTTTCTTT. Full variable domain (outside the CDR3, taken from reference TRBV19 and TRBJ1-1): DGGITQSPKYLFRKEGQNVTLSCEQNLNHDAMYWYRQDPGQGLRLIYYSQIVNDFQKGDIAEGYSVSREKKESFPLTVTSAQKNPTAFYLCASLGRATDTEAFFGQGTRLTVV.

The chain employs TRBV19 and TRBJ2-6; weak D call: TRBD1 (6 bases). Trimming took 4 bases from V and 2 from J, leaving 12 bases between them. The CDR3 has 16 amino acids. Germline CDR1 and CDR2: LNHDA and SQIVND (reference sequence). This chain's CDR3 is CASSRDRLAGANVLTF. CDR3 coding DNA: TGTGCCAGTAGTAGAGACAGGCTAGCTGGGGCCAACGTCCTGACTTTC. The full variable domain, rest sourced from reference TRBV19 and TRBJ2-6, is DGGITQSPKYLFRKEGQNVTLSCEQNLNHDAMYWYRQDPGQGLRLIYYSQIVNDFQKGDIAEGYSVSREKKESFPLTVTSAQKNPTAFYLCASSRDRLAGANVLTFGAGSRLTVL.

J is TRBJ2-5 and V is TRBV28, with TRBD1 as a possible D gene (5 bases). The CDR3 has 13 residues. Germline CDR1 is MDHEN and CDR2 is SYDVKM. The ends were cut back, 7 bases at V and 5 bases at J, with 14 bases in the middle. The CDR3 sequence: CASTAGWKETQYF. The CDR3 DNA reads TGTGCCAGCACCGCAGGGTGGAAGGAGACCCAGTACTTC.

V and J are TRBV6-1 and TRBJ1-6; D call uncertain. The CDR3 is 16 amino acids. The germline V gene encodes CDR1 MNHNS and CDR2 SASEGT. V shed 2 bases and J shed 0 bases, with 8 bases lying between them. The CDR3 loop reads CASSEPWSSYNSPLHF. As DNA, the CDR3 is TGTGCCAGCAGTGAACCGTGGAGCTCCTATAATTCACCCCTCCACTTT.

The chain couples TRBV5-1 to TRBJ1-1; D is ambiguous. The CDR3 contains 15 residues. Per the germline V gene, CDR1 is SGHRS and CDR2 is YFSETQ. The V end was cut by 0 bases, the J end by 1 base, with 10 bases between. The CDR3: CASSLEVGWNTEAFF. For the CDR3, the DNA is TGCGCCAGCAGCTTGGAGGTGGGATGGAACACTGAAGCTTTCTTT. Full variable domain (outside the CDR3, taken from reference TRBV5-1 and TRBJ1-1): KAGVTQTPRYLIKTRGQQVTLSCSPISGHRSVSWYQQTPGQGLQFLFEYFSETQRNKGNFPGRFSGRQFSNSRSEMNVSTLELGDSALYLCASSLEVGWNTEAFFGQGTRLTVV.

The V gene is TRBV18, the J gene TRBJ1-2, with TRBD1 as a possible D gene (5 bases). The CDR3 spans 17 residues. Trimming removed 0 bases at V and 4 bases at J, with 18 bases between. CDR1 KGHSH and CDR2 LQKENI come from the germline V gene. CDR3 region: CASSPPSKGRGSYGYTF. CDR3 DNA sequence: TGTGCCAGCTCACCACCGTCCAAGGGAAGGGGCTCCTATGGCTACACCTTC.

The rearrangement joins TRBV7-3 to TRBJ2-1, with D perhaps matching TRBD1 (7 bases). The ends were cut back, 5 bases at V and 9 bases at J, with 26 bases in the middle. The CDR3 sequence is 17 residues long. In germline, CDR1 is SGHTA, CDR2 FQGTGA. In DNA form, the CDR3 reads TGTGCCAGCAGCCCTGGAGGGGCGGATACAGGGGTTCGTGAGCAGTTCTTC. It encodes CASSPGGADTGVREQFF.

The chain joins TRBV25-1 to TRBJ2-3; perhaps D is TRBD1 or TRBD2 (5 bases each). Germline assignment: CDR1 MGHDK and CDR2 SYGVNS. With 7 bases removed from V and 6 bases from J, the gap between germline ends came to 17 bases. The CDR3 totals 14 residues. Here the CDR3 reads CASTPRGSQDTQYF. CDR3 DNA: TGTGCCAGCACCCCCCGGGGCAGTCAGGATACGCAGTATTTT.

The V gene is TRBV20-1, the J gene TRBJ2-5; D gene uncertain. This CDR3 is built from 11 residues. Germline V lookup: CDR1 DFQATT, CDR2 SNEGSKA (reference sequence). V gave up 3 bases and J gave up 5 bases, with 7 bases separating them. The CDR3 here is CSARRVETQYF. For the CDR3, the DNA is TGCAGTGCTAGGAGAGTTGAGACCCAGTACTTC.

The chain is built from TRBV7-8 and TRBJ1-1; D may be TRBD1 (6 bases). Deletions cut 1 base from V and 1 base from J, with 10 bases between. CDR1 and CDR2 from the germline V gene are SGHVS and FQNEAQ. The CDR3 totals 15 residues. The CDR3, as DNA: TGTGCCAGCAGCTTAGTTGGGGGACAGAACACTGAAGCTTTCTTT. It codes for CASSLVGGQNTEAFF.

The chain has TRBV28 and TRBJ1-6, with 7 bases that match TRBD1. This CDR3 is 15 amino acids long. The germline gives CDR1 MDHEN, CDR2 SYDVKM. V trimming: 6 bases; J trimming: 7 bases; junction bases outside the gene matches: 9. The CDR3 DNA sequence: TGTGCCAGCAGACGACTGACAGGGAAAAATTCACCCCTCCACTTT. Translating gives CASRRLTGKNSPLHF.

The chain is built from TRBV5-1 and TRBJ1-1; no firm D call. The CDR3 covers 13 residues. Trimming left V 0 bases short and J 4 bases short, with 7 bases between. Germline values: CDR1 SGHRS, CDR2 YFSETQ. The CDR3: CASSLDWGTEAFF. The DNA of the CDR3 is TGCGCCAGCAGCTTGGACTGGGGCACTGAAGCTTTCTTT.

Only a few counts were recorded for this clone. The chain recombines TRBV2 with TRBJ1-4, with D maybe TRBD1 (5 bases). The CDR3 consists of 17 residues. The ends were cut back, 5 bases at V and 6 bases at J, with 22 bases in the middle. CDR1 is SNHLY and CDR2 is FYNNEI in the germline V gene. The CDR3 protein is CASSRAPSGRVDEKLFF. Here the CDR3 DNA reads TGTGCCAGCAGTCGGGCCCCGTCCGGCAGGGTGGATGAAAAACTGTTTTTT.

The J gene is TRBJ1-6, the V gene TRBV4-3; tentatively, D is TRBD1 (5 bases). This CDR3 is built from 16 residues. Germline V CDR1 and CDR2: LGHNA, YSLEER. The V gene lost 0 bases and the J gene lost 9 bases, with 15 bases spanning the gap. CDR3 region: CASSQDYKGAGSPLHF. The CDR3 DNA is TGCGCCAGCAGCCAAGATTATAAAGGGGCAGGTTCACCCCTCCACTTT.

The rearrangement links TRBV7-2 to TRBJ2-5, with 10 bases identical to TRBD2. Germline V CDR1 and CDR2: SGHTA, FQGNSA. The CDR3 has 15 residues. V shed 3 bases, J shed 5 bases, and the junction held 6 bases outside the gene matches. The CDR3 DNA is TGTGCCAGCAGCTTCCAGCGGGGGGGAGGGGAGACCCAGTACTTC. Translation: CASSFQRGGGETQYF.

This clone was counted once. This sequence joins TRBV6-5 and TRBJ1-3; D possibly corresponds to TRBD1 (5 bases). The CDR3 spans 14 residues. V lost 11 bases to trimming and J lost 4 bases, with 18 bases between them. The germline V gene has CDR1 MNHEY and CDR2 SVGAGI. In DNA, the CDR3 is TGTGCCTCCAAGAGGGGAGGTTCGGGAAACACCATATATTTT. It yields the protein CASKRGGSGNTIYF.

This clone turned up a few times. The rearrangement links TRBV27 to TRBJ1-2; 7 bases map to TRBD1. The CDR3 consists of 16 residues. Germline V gives CDR1 MNHEY, CDR2 SMNVEV (reference sequence). The trim removed 0 bases at V and 8 bases at J, leaving 12 bases unmatched. The CDR3 reads CASSLSVETGVLGYTF. The CDR3 nucleotides are TGTGCCAGCAGTTTATCGGTGGAAACAGGGGTATTAGGCTACACCTTC.

The CDR3: CASSYSRGETYEQYV. In DNA, the CDR3 is TGTGCCAGCAGTTACTCGAGAGGGGAAACTTACGAGCAGTACGTC. The chain uses TRBV6-2 or TRBV6-3 and TRBJ2-7; either TRBD1 or TRBD2 may fit D (5 bases each). Germline V gene data show CDR1 as MNHEY and CDR2 as SVGEGT. The CDR3 totals 15 residues. V gave up 0 bases and J gave up 4 bases, with 13 bases separating them.

This chain connects TRBV19 to TRBJ2-7; the D gene is possibly TRBD2 (5 bases). The germline CDR1 and CDR2 sequences are LNHDA and SQIVND (reference sequence). The CDR3 is made up of 15 amino acids. Trimming took off 6 bases at V and 2 bases at J, with 17 bases between the two ends. CDR3 DNA: TGTGCCAGTAGCCCCCGGAGGAACAAGACCTACGAGCAGTACGTC. Translation: CASSPRRNKTYEQYV.

The chain recombines TRBV18 with TRBJ2-4; 7 bases are a match to TRBD1. This CDR3 has 15 residues. V was clipped by 3 bases and J by 2 bases; unmatched bases: 4. The V gene's germline CDR1 is KGHSH and CDR2 LQKENI. CDR3 nucleotide sequence: TGTGCCAGCTCACCTCTAGGGGGCTCCAAAAACATTCAGTACTTC. As protein: CASSPLGGSKNIQYF.

The gene calls are TRBV30 and TRBJ1-1; D is unresolved. V was pared by 1 base and J by 2 bases, with 5 bases between. CDR1 and CDR2 from the germline V gene are GTSNPN and SVGIG (reference sequence). The CDR3 sequence is 12 residues long. DNA for the CDR3: TGTGCCTGGAGTGGTAGAAACACTGAAGCTTTCTTT. It codes for CAWSGRNTEAFF.

This sequence joins TRBV7-2 and TRBJ1-5; D ambiguous. Trimming removed 3 bases at V and 5 bases at J, with 8 bases between. This CDR3 has 13 residues. Germline V gives CDR1 SGHTA, CDR2 FQGNSA. In DNA, the CDR3 is TGTGCCAGCAGCTTGTCAGGTTATCAGCCCCAGCATTTT. Residues: CASSLSGYQPQHF.

Only one count was recorded for this clone. V usage is TRBV28 and J usage is TRBJ2-1; TRBD1 is a possible D gene (6 bases). The V and J ends lost 3 bases and 3 bases respectively, with 9 bases between them. The CDR3 extends over 14 amino acids. The V gene's germline CDR1 is MDHEN and CDR2 SYDVKM. CDR3 DNA: TGTGCCAGCAGTTTTCAGGACAGCTACAATGAGCAGTTCTTC. As protein: CASSFQDSYNEQFF.

This chain connects TRBV25-1 to TRBJ2-3; unclear D gene. The V and J ends lost 1 base and 5 bases respectively, with 4 bases between them. From germline, CDR1 is MGHDK and CDR2 SYGVNS. The CDR3 covers 12 residues. This CDR3 reads CASSESQDTQYF. The CDR3 DNA is TGTGCCAGCAGTGAATCTCAAGATACGCAGTATTTT.

This clone was seen a single time. V usage is TRBV7-2 and J usage is TRBJ2-1; D is ambiguous. The CDR3 extends over 11 amino acids. V dropped 2 bases and J dropped 6 bases, with 2 bases sitting between them. Looked up from germline, CDR1 is SGHTA and CDR2 is FQGNSA. The CDR3 DNA reads TGTGCCAGCAGCTTATTCAATGAGCAGTTCTTC. Amino acids: CASSLFNEQFF. The variable domain in full, with the rest retrieved from reference TRBV7-2 and TRBJ2-1, is GAGVSQSPSNKVTEKGKDVELRCDPISGHTALYWYRQSLGQGLEFLIYFQGNSAPDKSGLPSDRFSAERTGGSVSTLTIQRTQQEDSAVYLCASSLFNEQFFGPGTRLTVL.